This TCR beta chain was recorded in a study of identical twins. Findings and limits, study-wide: Invariant populations such as MAIT and iNKT cells could partly muddle zero-insertion analyses. Instead of following the same donors, the conclusions were based on cross-sectional statistical analysis.

With regard to this clonotype: Its antigen is currently unknown.

TCRdb reanalysed the 5' RACE reads using MiXCR and keeps one entry per CDR3 protein. The sample has nearly 900,000 distinct CDR3 sequences; 9% to 15% are singletons. V lost 3 bases, J lost 12 bases, and 12 bases lay in between. The CDR3 sequence is 13 residues long. Germline V gives CDR1 SGHVS, CDR2 FQNEAQ. All of the donors were Caucasians in good health. These records were also assigned to another study, of yellow fever vaccine responses in identical twins. According to that study: It has been reported that, in twins, the vaccine T cell response seemed partly convergent and partly personalized.

The rearrangement links TRBV7-8 to TRBJ2-6; tentatively, D is TRBD2 (5 bases). Specimen: PBMCs. This clonotype originated in a woman under 30 in good health. This CDR3 is CASSLPGGGVLTF. The CDR3 nucleotides read TGTGCCAGCAGCTTGCCAGGAGGAGGCGTCCTGACTTTC. Supplemented by reference TRBV7-8 and TRBJ2-6, the full variable domain reads GAGVSQSPRYKVAKRGQDVALRCDPISGHVSLFWYQQALGQGPEFLTYFQNEAQLDKSGLPSDRFFAERPEGSVSTLKIQRTQQEDSAVYLCASSLPGGGVLTFGAGSRLTVL.